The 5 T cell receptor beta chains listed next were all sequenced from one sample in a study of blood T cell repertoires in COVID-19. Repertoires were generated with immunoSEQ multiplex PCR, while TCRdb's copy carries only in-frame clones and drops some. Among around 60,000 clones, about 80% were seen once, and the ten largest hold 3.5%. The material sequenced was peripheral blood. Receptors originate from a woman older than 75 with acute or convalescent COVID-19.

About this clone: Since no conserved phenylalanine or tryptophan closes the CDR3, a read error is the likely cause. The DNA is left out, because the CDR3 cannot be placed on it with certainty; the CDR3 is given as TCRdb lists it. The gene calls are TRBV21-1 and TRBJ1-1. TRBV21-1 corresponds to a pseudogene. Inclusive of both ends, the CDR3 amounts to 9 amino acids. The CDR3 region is CASSNIRME.

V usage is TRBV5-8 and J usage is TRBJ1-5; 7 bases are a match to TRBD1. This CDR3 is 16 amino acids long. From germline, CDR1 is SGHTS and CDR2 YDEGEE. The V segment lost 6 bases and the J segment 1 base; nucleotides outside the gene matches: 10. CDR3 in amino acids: CASTPEGAGSNQPQHF. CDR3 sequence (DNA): TGTGCCAGCACCCCGGAGGGGGCCGGGAGCAATCAGCCCCAGCATTTT.

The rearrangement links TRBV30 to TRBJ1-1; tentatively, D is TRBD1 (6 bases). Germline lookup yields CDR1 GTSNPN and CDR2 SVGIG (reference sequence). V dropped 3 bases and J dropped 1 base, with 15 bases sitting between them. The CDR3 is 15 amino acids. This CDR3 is CAWSRPGTPNTEAFF. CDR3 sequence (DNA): TGTGCCTGGAGCCGACCCGGGACACCGAACACTGAAGCTTTCTTT.

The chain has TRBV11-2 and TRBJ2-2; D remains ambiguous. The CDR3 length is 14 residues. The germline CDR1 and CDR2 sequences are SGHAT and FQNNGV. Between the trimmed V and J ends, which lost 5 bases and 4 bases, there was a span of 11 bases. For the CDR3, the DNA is TGTGCCAGCAGCAGAGAGGTCCTCACCGGGGAGCTGTTTTTT. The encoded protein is CASSREVLTGELFF. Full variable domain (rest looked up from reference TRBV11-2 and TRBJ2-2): EAGVAQSPRYKIIEKRQSVAFWCNPISGHATLYWYQQILGQGPKLLIQFQNNGVVDDSQLPKDRFSAERLKGVDSTLKIQPAKLEDSAVYLCASSREVLTGELFFGEGSRLTVL.

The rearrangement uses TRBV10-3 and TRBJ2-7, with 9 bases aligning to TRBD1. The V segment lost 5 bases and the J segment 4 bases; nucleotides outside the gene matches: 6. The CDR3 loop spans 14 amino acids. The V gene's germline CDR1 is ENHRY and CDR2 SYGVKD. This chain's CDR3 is CAISLGQGLYEQYF. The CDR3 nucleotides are TGTGCCATCAGTCTGGGACAGGGACTTTACGAGCAGTACTTC.